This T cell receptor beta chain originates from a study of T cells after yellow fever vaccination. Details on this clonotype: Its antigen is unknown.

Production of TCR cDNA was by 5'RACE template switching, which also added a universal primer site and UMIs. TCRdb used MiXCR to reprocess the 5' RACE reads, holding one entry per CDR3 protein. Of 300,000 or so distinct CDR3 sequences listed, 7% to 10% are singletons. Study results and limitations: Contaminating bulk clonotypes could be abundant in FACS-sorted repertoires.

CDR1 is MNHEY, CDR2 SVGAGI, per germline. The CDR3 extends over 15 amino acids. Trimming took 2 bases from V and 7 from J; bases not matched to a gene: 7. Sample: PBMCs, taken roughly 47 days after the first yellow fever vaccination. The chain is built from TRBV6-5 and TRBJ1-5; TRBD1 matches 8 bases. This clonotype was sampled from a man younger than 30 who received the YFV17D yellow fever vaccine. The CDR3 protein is CASSYRGTGGQPQHF. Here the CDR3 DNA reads TGTGCCAGCAGTTACAGGGGGACAGGTGGGCAGCCCCAGCATTTT.